This T cell receptor beta chain was sequenced in a study of T cells in Graves' hyperthyroidism and ophthalmopathy. Notes on the study in general: In simple terms, a model built on 13 V-J features told ophthalmopathy apart from stable hyperthyroidism. Clonotypes that were expanded in thyroid above 0.001 mostly appeared in blood too.

Amplification targeted TCR beta CDR3 regions from RNA transcripts. When the TCR CDR3 underwent first-round RT-PCR, the HTBI primer set was used. One entry per CDR3 protein, called by TCRdb with MiXCR from the multiplex PCR reads. Among over 550,000 distinct CDR3 sequences listed, 16% were seen once. Each patient was aged 18 to 65 and had newly diagnosed hyperthyroidism of under 2 months' duration. Exclusion followed for patients with uncontrolled infection, other autoimmune disease, pregnancy or lactation. As regards this clonotype: Its specificity is unknown.

Material: blood. The sequence was collected from a woman younger than 30 with Graves' hyperthyroidism.

CDR3 coding DNA: TGTGCCAGCAGCGAGAGGGGGCAGGGGAAGTTCTTC. It yields the protein CASSERGQGKFF. This chain links TRBV5-4 with TRBJ2-1, with 7 bases identical to TRBD1. The CDR3 is made up of 12 amino acids. In germline, CDR1 is SGHNT, CDR2 YYREEE (reference sequence). The V gene end was trimmed by 4 bases and the J gene end by 14 bases; junction bases not matched to a gene: 9.